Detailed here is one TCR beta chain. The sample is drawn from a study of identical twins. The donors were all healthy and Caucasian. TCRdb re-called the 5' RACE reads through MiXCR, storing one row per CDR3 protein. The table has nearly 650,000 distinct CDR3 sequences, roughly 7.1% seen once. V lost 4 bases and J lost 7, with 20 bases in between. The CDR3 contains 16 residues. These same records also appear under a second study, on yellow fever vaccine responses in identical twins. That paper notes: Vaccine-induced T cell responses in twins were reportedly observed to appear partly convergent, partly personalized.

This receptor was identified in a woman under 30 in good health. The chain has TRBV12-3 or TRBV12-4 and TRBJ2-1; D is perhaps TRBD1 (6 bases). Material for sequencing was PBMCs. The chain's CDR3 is CASSSPTGLTGNEQFF. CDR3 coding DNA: TGTGCCAGCAGTTCTCCGACAGGCCTCACGGGGAATGAGCAGTTCTTC.